This T cell receptor (beta chain) emerged from a study of shared clonotypes between healthy human individuals. In the study overall: The plates for each donor numbered three CD4 naive, three CD4 memory, two CD8 naive and one CD8 memory. Study-wide results and caveats: Donor scarcity curtailed the genetic and exposure-history diversity represented herein. Clonotypes shared by all four sorted-subset donors had higher generation probabilities than non-shared clonotypes.

As concerns this clone: The antigen remains unidentified.

With 8 bases removed from V and 0 bases from J, the gap between germline ends came to 10 bases. The V gene's germline CDR1 is KGHSH and CDR2 LQKENI. This CDR3 spans 13 amino acids. Clones were sequenced by immunoSEQ multiplex PCR, and TCRdb holds only the in-frame ones, with some missing. The sample yields 2 million to 3 million clones, around 90% seen once. This clonotype was obtained from a man aged 18 to 30 in good health. Sample: naive CD4+ T cells sorted from blood. Subset defined: CD45RA+ positively selected. The gene calls are TRBV18 and TRBJ1-1; weak D call: TRBD1 (6 bases). CDR3 protein: CASTTGLNTEAFF. CDR3 coding DNA: TGTGCCAGCACCACAGGGTTGAACACTGAAGCTTTCTTT.